The sequence of this T cell receptor (beta chain) was determined in a study of human CD8 memory T cell subsets (TCRdb year 2020). About the study as a whole: To assess clonal relationships, the TCRbeta repertoires of stem-like (TSTEM), progenitor exhausted-like (TPEX) and effector memory CD8+ T cell subsets were compared. Several donors each provided TSTEM, TPEX and effector memory subsets, from which TCRbeta repertoires were obtained.

No count is recorded, yet this clonotype rates as large (0.1 to 1%) from its frequency. Its antigen is still unknown. CCR7+ PD-1- TIGIT- cells were defined as stem-like memory CD8+ T cells (TSTEM). Density gradient separation was used to isolate peripheral blood mononuclear cells from healthy donor buffy coats. In the study, total CD8+ T cells were enriched by negative magnetic separation with EasySep or MojoSort CD8+ T cell isolation kits. For each subset, total RNA was extracted using an RNeasy Mini Kit from duplicate vials of around 150,000 sorted CD8+ T cells. The PBMCs were used fresh or after being cryopreserved in fetal bovine serum with 10% DMSO. Fluorescence-activated cell sorting on a FACSAria III was used to sort the CD8+ T cell subsets to purity. The CDR3 holds 15 amino acids from the cysteine to the phenylalanine. The nucleotide record is missing. Sequences SGHKS (CDR1) and YYEKEE (CDR2) are obtained from the germline V gene (reference sequence).

Study-wide findings and limitations: Only TCRbeta chains were sequenced, and repertoire comparisons were based on roughly 6 donors, with testing performed by paired t-tests and Bonferroni correction. Similarly high normalized Shannon-Wiener diversity was shown by TSTEM and TPEX subsets, whereas comparatively lower diversity was seen in effector memory subsets. Greater repertoire diversity in TSTEM than in TPEX subsets was suggested by Chao1 estimates, potentially reflecting a broader range of specificities. Clonotypes were shared with effector memory cells by both stem-like subsets, but only minimal overlap was found between TSTEM and TPEX repertoires, suggesting distinct antigen spectra.

Instrument used: NextSeq 550. A Human TCR Profiling Kit was used to prepare UMI-labeled 5' RACE TCRbeta libraries. Every TCRbeta library was prepared in parallel, with the same number of PCR cycles used for all of the libraries. The original pipeline was this. Between 3,000 and 18,000 functional CDR3beta clonotypes were contained in each TCRbeta library. UMI extraction and consensus assembly used MIGEC 1.2.9, requiring at least three reads per UMI. In-frame CDR3beta repertoires were extracted with MiXCR 3.0.3. Each sample was downsampled to 42,000 randomly selected UMIs before diversity metrics were calculated in VDJtools 1.2.1. For the top 3,000 clones of each sample pair, the repertoire overlap metrics D, R and F2 were calculated in VDJtools. The reads went through TCRdb reprocessing, and each CDR3 protein sequence gets one entry with no DNA. These V and J calls originate from TCRdb's pipeline instead of the authors' own analysis. This sample's records show some 6,300 distinct CDR3 sequences. The ten largest account for roughly 22% of the sample.

The TCR was taken from a human donor in good health. The sample comprised CD8+ stem-like memory T cells (TSCM and TCM) sorted from PBMCs. The label giving this sample's cell subset or site can be read as: stem-like memory CD8 T cells (TSTEM), CCR7+ PD-1- TIGIT-. The chain was built from TRBV5-5 and TRBJ2-1; the D call from TCRdb, TRBD2, cannot be confirmed without DNA. The CDR3 region reads CASSGTSGGRNEQFF.